The source of this TCR beta chain is a study of cytomegalovirus exposure and HLA in healthy donors. The PCR was carried out with 60 Vbeta primers and 13 Jbeta primers. In the original analysis: Approximately 87 million unique TCR beta chains, roughly 11 million shared, were counted in a later analysis. Clones were sequenced by immunoSEQ multiplex PCR, and TCRdb holds only the in-frame ones, with some missing. V, J and clone size reflect that table, while D and trimming were determined from the DNA. The table includes 200,000 or so clones, 81% detected once. The trim removed 6 bases at V and 4 bases at J, leaving 11 bases unmatched. Germline V gene sequence: CDR1 SGHTA, CDR2 FQGTGA. CDR3 length: 16 amino acids. On this clone itself: Its antigen is not known.

Findings and limits, study-wide: In a later analysis, 16,951 TCR beta sequences were associated with HLA alleles at 0.05 false discovery rate. Rare sequences made up most TCRs, while some public TCRs were found in many donors.

The chain is built from TRBV7-3 and TRBJ2-2, with 7 bases identical to TRBD2. The TCR was taken from a man in his fifties or sixties in good health and CMV-seronegative. The material sequenced was PBMCs. The CDR3 is CASSPRGAGVTGELFF. The CDR3 DNA reads as TGTGCCAGCAGTCCTCGAGGGGCGGGGGTCACCGGGGAGCTGTTTTTT.